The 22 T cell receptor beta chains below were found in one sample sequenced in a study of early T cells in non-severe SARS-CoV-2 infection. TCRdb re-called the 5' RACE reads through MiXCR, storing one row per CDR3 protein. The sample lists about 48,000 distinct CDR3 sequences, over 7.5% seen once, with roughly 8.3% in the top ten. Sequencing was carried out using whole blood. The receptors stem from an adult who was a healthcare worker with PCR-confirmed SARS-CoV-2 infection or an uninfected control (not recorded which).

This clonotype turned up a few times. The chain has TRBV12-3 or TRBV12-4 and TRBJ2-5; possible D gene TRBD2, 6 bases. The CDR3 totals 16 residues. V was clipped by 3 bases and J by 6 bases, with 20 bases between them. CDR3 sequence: CASSFPSSGPRKTQYF. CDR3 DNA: TGTGCCAGCAGTTTTCCCTCGAGCGGGCCCCGTAAGACCCAGTACTTC.

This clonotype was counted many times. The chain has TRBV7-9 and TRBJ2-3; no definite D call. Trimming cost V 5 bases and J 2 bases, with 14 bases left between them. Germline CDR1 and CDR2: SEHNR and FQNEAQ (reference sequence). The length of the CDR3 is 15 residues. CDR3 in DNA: TGTGCCAGCAGCCCCCGACGGATAAACACAGATACGCAGTATTTT. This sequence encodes CASSPRRINTDTQYF.

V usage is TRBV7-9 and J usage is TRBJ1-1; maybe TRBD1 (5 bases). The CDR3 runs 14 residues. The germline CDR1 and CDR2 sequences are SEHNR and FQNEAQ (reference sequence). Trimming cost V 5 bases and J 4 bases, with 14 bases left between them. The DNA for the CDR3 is TGTGCCAGCAGCCGGCAAGAGGGGATCACTGAAGCTTTCTTT. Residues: CASSRQEGITEAFF.

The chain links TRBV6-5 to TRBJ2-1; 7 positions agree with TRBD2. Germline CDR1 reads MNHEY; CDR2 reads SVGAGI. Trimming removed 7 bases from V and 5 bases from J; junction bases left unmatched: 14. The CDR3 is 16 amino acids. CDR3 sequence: CASIPSKERDDNEQFF. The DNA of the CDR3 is TGTGCCAGCATTCCCTCTAAAGAGCGGGACGACAATGAGCAGTTCTTC.

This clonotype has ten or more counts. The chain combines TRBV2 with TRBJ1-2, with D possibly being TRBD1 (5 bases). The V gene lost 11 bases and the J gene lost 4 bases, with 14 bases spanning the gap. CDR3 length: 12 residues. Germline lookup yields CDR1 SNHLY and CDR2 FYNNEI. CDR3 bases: TGTGCCGCTCTGCGGGGGGGCTATGGCTACACCTTC. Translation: CAALRGGYGYTF.

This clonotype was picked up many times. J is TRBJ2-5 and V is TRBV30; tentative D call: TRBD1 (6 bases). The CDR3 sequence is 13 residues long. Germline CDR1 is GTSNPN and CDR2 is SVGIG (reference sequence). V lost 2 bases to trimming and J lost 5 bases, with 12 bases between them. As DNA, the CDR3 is TGTGCCTGGAGTCTAGGGGGAAAGGAGACCCAGTACTTC. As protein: CAWSLGGKETQYF.

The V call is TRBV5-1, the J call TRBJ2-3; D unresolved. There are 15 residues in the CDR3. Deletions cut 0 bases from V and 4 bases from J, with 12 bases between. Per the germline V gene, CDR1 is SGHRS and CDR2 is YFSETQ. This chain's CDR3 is CASSLAPPPSDTQYF. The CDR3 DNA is TGCGCCAGCAGCTTGGCTCCACCTCCCTCAGATACGCAGTATTTT.

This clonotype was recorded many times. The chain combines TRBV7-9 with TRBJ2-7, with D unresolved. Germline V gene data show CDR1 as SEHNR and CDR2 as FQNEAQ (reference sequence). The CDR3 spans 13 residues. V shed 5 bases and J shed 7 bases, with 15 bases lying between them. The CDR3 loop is CASSPALPEEQYF. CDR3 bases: TGTGCCAGCAGCCCGGCGCTACCGGAGGAGCAGTACTTC.

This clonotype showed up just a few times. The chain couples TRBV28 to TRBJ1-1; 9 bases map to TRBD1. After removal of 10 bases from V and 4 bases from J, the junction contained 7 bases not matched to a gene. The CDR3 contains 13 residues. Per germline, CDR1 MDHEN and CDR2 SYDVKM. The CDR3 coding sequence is TGTGCCAATAGGGACAGGGAGAGCACTGAAGCTTTCTTT. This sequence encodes CANRDRESTEAFF.

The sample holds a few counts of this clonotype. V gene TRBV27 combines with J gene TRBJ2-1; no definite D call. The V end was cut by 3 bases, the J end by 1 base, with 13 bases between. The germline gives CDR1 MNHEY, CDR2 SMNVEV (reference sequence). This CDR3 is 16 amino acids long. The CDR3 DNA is TGTGCCAGCAGTTTTATCGGCCCACAATCCTACAATGAGCAGTTCTTC. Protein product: CASSFIGPQSYNEQFF.

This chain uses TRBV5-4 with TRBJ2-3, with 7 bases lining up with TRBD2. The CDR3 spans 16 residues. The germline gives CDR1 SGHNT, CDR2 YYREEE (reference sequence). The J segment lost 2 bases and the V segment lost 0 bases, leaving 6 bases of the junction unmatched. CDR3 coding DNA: TGTGCCAGCAGCTTGGCCTCGGGAGGAAACACAGATACGCAGTATTTT. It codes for CASSLASGGNTDTQYF.

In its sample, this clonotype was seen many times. CDR3 protein: CASSLGQSNQPQHF. CDR3 in DNA: TGCGCCAGCAGCTTGGGACAGAGCAATCAGCCCCAGCATTTT. The chain couples TRBV5-1 to TRBJ1-5, with TRBD1 as a possible D gene (5 bases). Trimming took off 0 bases at V and 1 base at J, with 5 bases between the two ends. This CDR3 is built from 14 residues. Germline assignment: CDR1 SGHRS and CDR2 YFSETQ.

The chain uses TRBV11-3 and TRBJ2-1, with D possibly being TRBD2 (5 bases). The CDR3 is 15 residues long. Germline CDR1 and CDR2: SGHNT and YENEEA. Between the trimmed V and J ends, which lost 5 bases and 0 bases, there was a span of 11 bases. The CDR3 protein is CASSQRGSSYNEQFF. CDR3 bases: TGTGCCAGCAGCCAACGAGGGAGCTCCTACAATGAGCAGTTCTTC.

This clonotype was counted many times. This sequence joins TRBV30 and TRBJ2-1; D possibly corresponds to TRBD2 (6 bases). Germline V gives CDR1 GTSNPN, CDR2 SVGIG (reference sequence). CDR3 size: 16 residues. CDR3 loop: CAVPNRAGSSYNEQFF. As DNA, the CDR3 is TGTGCTGTCCCGAATAGAGCGGGCAGCTCCTACAATGAGCAGTTCTTC.

Here the CDR3 DNA reads TGTGCCAGCAGCGTAGATCCGGATATGAACACTGAAGCTTTCTTT. Residues: CASSVDPDMNTEAFF. The chain uses TRBV9 and TRBJ1-1, with unresolved D. The CDR3 extends over 15 amino acids. The V end was cut by 0 bases, the J end by 0 bases, with 9 bases between. Germline V gene lookup returns CDR1 SGDLS and CDR2 YYNGEE. Combining the CDR3 with reference TRBV9 and TRBJ1-1 gives the whole variable domain DSGVTQTPKHLITATGQRVTLRCSPRSGDLSVYWYQQSLDQGLQFLIQYYNGEERAKGNILERFSAQQFPDLHSELNLSSLELGDSALYFCASSVDPDMNTEAFFGQGTRLTVV.

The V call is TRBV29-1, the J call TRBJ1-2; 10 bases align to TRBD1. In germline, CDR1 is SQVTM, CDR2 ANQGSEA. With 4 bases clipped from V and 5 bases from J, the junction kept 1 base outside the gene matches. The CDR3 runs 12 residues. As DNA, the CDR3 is TGCAGCGTTGGGGACAGGGGATATGGCTACACCTTC. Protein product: CSVGDRGYGYTF.

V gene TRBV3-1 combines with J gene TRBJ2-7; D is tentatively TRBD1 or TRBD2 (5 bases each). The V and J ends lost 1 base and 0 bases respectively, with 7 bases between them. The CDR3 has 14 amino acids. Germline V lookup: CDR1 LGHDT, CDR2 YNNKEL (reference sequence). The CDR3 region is CASSQAGTSYEQYF. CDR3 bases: TGTGCCAGCAGCCAAGCGGGGACCTCCTACGAGCAGTACTTC.

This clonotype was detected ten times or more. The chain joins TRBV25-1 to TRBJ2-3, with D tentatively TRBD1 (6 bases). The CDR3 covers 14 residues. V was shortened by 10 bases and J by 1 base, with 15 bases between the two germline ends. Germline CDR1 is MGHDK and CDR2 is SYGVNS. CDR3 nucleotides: TGTGCCATCCCCCTACAGGGTTGCACAGATACGCAGTATTTT. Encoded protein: CAIPLQGCTDTQYF.

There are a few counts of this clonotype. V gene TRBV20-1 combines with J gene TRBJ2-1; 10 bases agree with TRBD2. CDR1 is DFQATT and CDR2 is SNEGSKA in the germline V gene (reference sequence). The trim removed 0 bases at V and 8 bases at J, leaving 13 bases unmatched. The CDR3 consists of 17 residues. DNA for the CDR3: TGCAGTGCTAGAGATGGCGCCCGTAGCGGGAGGATCGATGAGCAGTTCTTC. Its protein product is CSARDGARSGRIDEQFF.

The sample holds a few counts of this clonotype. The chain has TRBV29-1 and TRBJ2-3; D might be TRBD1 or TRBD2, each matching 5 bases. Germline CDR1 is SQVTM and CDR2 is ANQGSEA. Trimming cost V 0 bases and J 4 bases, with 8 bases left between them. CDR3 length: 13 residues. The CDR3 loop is CSVEEGRADTQYF. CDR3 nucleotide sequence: TGCAGCGTTGAAGAGGGGCGGGCAGATACGCAGTATTTT.

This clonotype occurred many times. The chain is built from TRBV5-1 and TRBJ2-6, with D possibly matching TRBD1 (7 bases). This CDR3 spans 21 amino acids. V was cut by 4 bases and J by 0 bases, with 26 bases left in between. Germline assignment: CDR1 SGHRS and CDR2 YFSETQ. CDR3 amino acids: CASSEKRDRDSVSSGANVLTF. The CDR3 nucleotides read TGCGCCAGCAGCGAGAAAAGAGACAGGGACTCAGTAAGCTCTGGGGCCAACGTCCTGACTTTC.

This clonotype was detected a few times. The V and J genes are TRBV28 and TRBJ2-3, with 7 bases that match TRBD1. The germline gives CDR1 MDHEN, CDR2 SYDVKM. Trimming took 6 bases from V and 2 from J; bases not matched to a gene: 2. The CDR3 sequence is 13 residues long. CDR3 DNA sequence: TGTGCCAGCAGAGGGACAGACACAGATACGCAGTATTTT. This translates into CASRGTDTDTQYF.